The present T cell receptor (beta chain) was sequenced within a study of regulatory T cells in long-lasting Graves disease. This CDR3 is built from 15 residues. The V gene's germline CDR1 is DFQATT and CDR2 SNEGSKA (reference sequence). V was clipped by 0 bases and J by 3 bases; unmatched bases: 5. Arm-PCR with iRepertoire HTBI primers amplified the CDR3 regions for these TCR beta libraries. MiXCR, run by TCRdb on the multiplex PCR reads, gives a single entry per CDR3 protein. The sample has 350,000 to 450,000 distinct CDR3 sequences; approximately 15% are singletons. This clonotype was observed many times. Sample time point: newly diagnosed GD, antithyroid drugs for less than 3 months. RNA isolated from PBMCs was used to make the TCR library. The authors drew 9 to 9.5 milliliters of peripheral blood into EDTA tubes. The same data also contributed to another study, on T cells in Graves' hyperthyroidism and ophthalmopathy. This second study says: Onset of ophthalmopathy came a median 6.5 months after the model predicted it.

The chain is built from TRBV20-1 and TRBJ2-3; 8 positions agree with TRBD1. The TCR was taken from a man in his forties or fifties with Graves disease. Material: peripheral blood mononuclear cells (PBMCs), obtained at new diagnosis, from a patient treated with antithyroid drugs. CDR3 DNA: TGCAGTGCTAGAGATGTGCGACAGGGGACAGATACGCAGTATTTT. This encodes CSARDVRQGTDTQYF.